This T cell receptor (beta chain) was profiled in a study of blood T cell repertoires in COVID-19. As regards this clone: A junction end diverges from the germline sequence, so it may reflect a read error.

The germline CDR1 and CDR2 sequences are SGHRS and YFSETQ. The CDR3 runs 14 residues. Using immunoSEQ multiplex PCR, the repertoire was profiled, and TCRdb retains in-frame clones only, with some absent. The data contain some 160,000 clones, 85% to 90% of them singletons. Sequencing was carried out using peripheral blood. The source of this sequence is a woman in her seventies with acute or convalescent COVID-19. This chain uses TRBV5-1 with TRBJ1-1; TRBD1 might be the D (5 bases). The CDR3 spells CASSTYSGNAEAFF. The DNA for the CDR3 is TGCGCCAGCAGCACGTATTCAGGGAACGCTGAAGCTTTCTTT.